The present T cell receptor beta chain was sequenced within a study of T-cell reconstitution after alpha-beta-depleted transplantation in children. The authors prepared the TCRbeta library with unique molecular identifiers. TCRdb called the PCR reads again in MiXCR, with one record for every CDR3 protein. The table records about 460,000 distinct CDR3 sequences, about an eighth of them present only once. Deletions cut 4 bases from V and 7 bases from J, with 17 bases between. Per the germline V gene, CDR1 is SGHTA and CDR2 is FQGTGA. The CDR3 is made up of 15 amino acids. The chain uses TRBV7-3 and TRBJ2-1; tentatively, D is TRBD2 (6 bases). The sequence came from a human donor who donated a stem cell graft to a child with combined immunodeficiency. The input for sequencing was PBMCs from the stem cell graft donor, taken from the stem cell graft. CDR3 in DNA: TGTGCCAGCAGCTCCTCGACAGCGGCGGGGAATGAGCAGTTCTTC. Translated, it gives CASSSSTAAGNEQFF.